The 10 T cell receptor beta chains below were found in one sample sequenced in a study of cytomegalovirus exposure and HLA in healthy donors. The PCR had 60 Vbeta and 13 Jbeta primers. TCRdb's copy holds only in-frame clones and misses some; the assay was immunoSEQ multiplex PCR. The sample lists roughly 86,000 clones; about two thirds were seen once. The source material was PBMCs. Source of these receptors: a man aged 55 to 70 in good health and CMV-seronegative.

V is TRBV7-8 and J is TRBJ2-7, with 9 positions matching TRBD1. Unmatched junction bases numbered 3, after V lost 4 bases and J lost 2 bases. This CDR3 has 14 residues. Per germline, CDR1 SGHVS and CDR2 FQNEAQ. Here the CDR3 DNA reads TGTGCCAGCAGCTCCGGGACAGGGACCTACGAGCAGTACTTC. Translated, it gives CASSSGTGTYEQYF.

The rearrangement links TRBV4-3 to TRBJ1-1, with TRBD1 matching over 9 bases. Trimming cost V 0 bases and J 0 bases; bases outside gene matches: 14. The CDR3 length is 20 residues. Looked up from germline, CDR1 is LGHNA and CDR2 is YSLEER. The CDR3 is CASSQEWDRATRFMNTEAFF. The CDR3 DNA sequence: TGCGCCAGCAGCCAAGAATGGGACAGGGCGACACGTTTTATGAACACTGAAGCTTTCTTT.

The count of this clone is one. The chain is built from TRBV6-1 and TRBJ2-7; 8 bases are a match to TRBD2. CDR1 MNHNS and CDR2 SASEGT come from the germline V gene. J gave up 2 bases and V 2 bases, and 2 bases lay outside the gene matches. The CDR3 covers 14 residues. CDR3 nucleotides: TGTGCCAGCAGTGAAACGGGGGGGACCTACGAGCAGTACTTC. This encodes CASSETGGTYEQYF.

The chain uses TRBV30 and TRBJ2-7; 8 bases match TRBD1. The CDR3 is 14 residues long. J was trimmed by 1 base and V by 2 bases; bases with no gene match: 4. Germline CDR1 is GTSNPN and CDR2 is SVGIG (reference sequence). CDR3 loop: CAWSSGDRSYEQYF. The CDR3 coding sequence is TGTGCCTGGAGTTCGGGGGACAGGTCCTACGAGCAGTACTTC.

This chain connects TRBV7-9 to TRBJ2-3, with 10 bases that match TRBD2. The ends lost 5 bases at V and 7 bases at J; junction bases unmatched: 12. There are 16 residues in the CDR3. Germline CDR1 is SEHNR and CDR2 is FQNEAQ (reference sequence). The CDR3: CASSRGIAGGVNTQYF. CDR3 coding DNA: TGTGCCAGCAGCCGGGGAATAGCGGGGGGTGTAAATACGCAGTATTTT.

The genes are TRBV7-2 and TRBJ2-1; TRBD1 aligns across 9 bases. J was trimmed by 4 bases and V by 6 bases; bases with no gene match: 7. Germline V CDR1 and CDR2: SGHTA, FQGNSA. The CDR3 extends over 15 amino acids. The CDR3 is CASRPGQGFYNEQFF. The DNA of the CDR3 is TGTGCCAGCAGACCTGGACAGGGGTTTTACAATGAGCAGTTCTTC.

The chain joins TRBV4-3 to TRBJ1-5; possibly TRBD1 for D (6 bases). Germline V CDR1 and CDR2: LGHNA, YSLEER. V dropped 1 base and J dropped 1 base, with 8 bases sitting between them. The CDR3 runs to 15 residues. The CDR3 sequence: CASSQARGSNQPQHF. The CDR3 coding sequence is TGCGCCAGCAGCCAAGCGAGGGGGAGCAATCAGCCCCAGCATTTT.

This clone was observed once. The chain couples TRBV5-1 to TRBJ2-1, with 8 bases aligning to TRBD2. The CDR3 is 15 amino acids. The germline gives CDR1 SGHRS, CDR2 YFSETQ. V was pared by 4 bases and J by 5 bases, with 8 bases of the junction left unmatched. CDR3 loop: CASSPSGGGNNEQFF. CDR3 sequence (DNA): TGCGCCAGCAGCCCTTCCGGCGGGGGGAACAATGAGCAGTTCTTC.

This sequence joins TRBV5-1 and TRBJ2-3, with D maybe TRBD2 (6 bases). This CDR3 contains 14 residues. The V gene lost 3 bases and the J gene lost 2 bases, with 10 bases spanning the gap. The germline V gene encodes CDR1 SGHRS and CDR2 YFSETQ. CDR3 sequence (DNA): TGCGCCAGCAGCTGGGTAGCGGACACAGATACGCAGTATTTT. Its protein is CASSWVADTDTQYF.

The chain joins TRBV6-1 to TRBJ2-7; the D gene is possibly TRBD2 (6 bases). CDR1 and CDR2 from the germline V gene are MNHNS and SASEGT. This CDR3 comprises 19 residues. V lost 1 base and J lost 0, with 22 bases in between. The CDR3 here is CASSEDIFLADPSSYEQYF. The CDR3 bases are TGTGCCAGCAGTGAAGACATTTTTTTAGCGGACCCGAGCTCCTACGAGCAGTACTTC.